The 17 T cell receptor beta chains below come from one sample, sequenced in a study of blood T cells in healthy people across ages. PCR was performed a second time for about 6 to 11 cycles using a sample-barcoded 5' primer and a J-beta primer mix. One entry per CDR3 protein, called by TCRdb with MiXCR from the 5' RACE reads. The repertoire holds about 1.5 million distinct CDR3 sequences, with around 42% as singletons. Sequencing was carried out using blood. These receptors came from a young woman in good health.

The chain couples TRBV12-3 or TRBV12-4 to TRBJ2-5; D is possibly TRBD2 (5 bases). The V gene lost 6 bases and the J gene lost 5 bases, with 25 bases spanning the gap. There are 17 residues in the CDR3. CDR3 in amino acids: CASSPYPEDSAMETQYF. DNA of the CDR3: TGTGCCAGCAGCCCGTACCCTGAGGACTCAGCGATGGAGACCCAGTACTTC.

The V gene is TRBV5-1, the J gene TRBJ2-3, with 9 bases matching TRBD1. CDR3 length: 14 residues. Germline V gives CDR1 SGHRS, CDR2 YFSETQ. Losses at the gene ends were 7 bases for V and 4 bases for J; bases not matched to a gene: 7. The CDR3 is CASRTGQGSDTQYF. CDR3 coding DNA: TGCGCCAGCCGCACGGGACAGGGTTCAGATACGCAGTATTTT.

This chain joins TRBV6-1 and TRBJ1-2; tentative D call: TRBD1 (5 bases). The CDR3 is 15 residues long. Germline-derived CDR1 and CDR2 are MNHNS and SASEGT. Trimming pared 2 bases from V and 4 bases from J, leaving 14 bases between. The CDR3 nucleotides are TGTGCCAGCAGTGAATACCCAGGGTCTTCCTATGGCTACACCTTC. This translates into CASSEYPGSSYGYTF.

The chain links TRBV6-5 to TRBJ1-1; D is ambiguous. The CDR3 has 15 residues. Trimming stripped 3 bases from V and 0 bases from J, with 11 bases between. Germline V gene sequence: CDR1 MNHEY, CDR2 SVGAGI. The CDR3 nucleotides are TGTGCCAGCAGTTATAGGACCAGGATGAACACTGAAGCTTTCTTT. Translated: CASSYRTRMNTEAFF.

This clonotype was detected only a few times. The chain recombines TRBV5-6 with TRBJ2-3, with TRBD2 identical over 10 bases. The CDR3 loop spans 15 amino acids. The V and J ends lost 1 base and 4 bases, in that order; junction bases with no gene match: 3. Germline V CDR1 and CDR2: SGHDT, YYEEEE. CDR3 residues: CASSLKREGADTQYF. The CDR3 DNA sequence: TGTGCCAGCAGCTTGAAGCGGGAGGGGGCAGATACGCAGTATTTT. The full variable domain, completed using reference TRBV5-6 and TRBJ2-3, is DAGVTQSPTHLIKTRGQQVTLRCSPKSGHDTVSWYQQALGQGPQFIFQYYEEEERQRGNFPDRFSGHQFPNYSSELNVNALLLGDSALYLCASSLKREGADTQYFGPGTRLTVL.

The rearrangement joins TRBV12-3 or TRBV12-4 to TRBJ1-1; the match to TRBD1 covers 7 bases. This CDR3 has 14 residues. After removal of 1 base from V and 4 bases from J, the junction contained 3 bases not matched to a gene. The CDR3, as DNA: TGTGCCAGCAGTTTAGGGGACAGAGTCACTGAAGCTTTCTTT. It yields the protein CASSLGDRVTEAFF.

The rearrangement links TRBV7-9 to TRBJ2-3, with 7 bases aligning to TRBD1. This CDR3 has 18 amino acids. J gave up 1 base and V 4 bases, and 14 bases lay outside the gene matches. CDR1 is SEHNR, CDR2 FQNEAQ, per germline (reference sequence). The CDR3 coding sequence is TGTGCCAGCAGCTCGGACAGGAGCCAGGAGGATCGCACAGATACGCAGTATTTT. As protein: CASSSDRSQEDRTDTQYF.

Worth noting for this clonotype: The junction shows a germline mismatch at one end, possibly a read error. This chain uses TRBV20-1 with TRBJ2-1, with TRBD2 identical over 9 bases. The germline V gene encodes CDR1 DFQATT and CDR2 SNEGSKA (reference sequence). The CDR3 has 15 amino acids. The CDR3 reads CSARVGAGGYNEQFF. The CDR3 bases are TGTAGTGCTAGAGTTGGAGCGGGGGGCTACAATGAGCAGTTCTTC.

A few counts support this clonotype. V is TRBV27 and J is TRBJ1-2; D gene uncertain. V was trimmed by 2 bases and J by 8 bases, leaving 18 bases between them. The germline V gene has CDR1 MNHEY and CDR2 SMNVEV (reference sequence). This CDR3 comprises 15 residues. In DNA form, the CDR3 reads TGTGCCAGCAGTTTAGTACAAGACGCCGCCCAAGGCTACACCTTC. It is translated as CASSLVQDAAQGYTF.

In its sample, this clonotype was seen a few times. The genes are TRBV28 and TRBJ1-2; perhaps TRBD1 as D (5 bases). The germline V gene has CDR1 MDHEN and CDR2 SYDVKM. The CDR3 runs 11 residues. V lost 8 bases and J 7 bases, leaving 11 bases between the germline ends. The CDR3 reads CASPRVSGYTF. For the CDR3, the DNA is TGTGCCAGCCCCAGGGTATCTGGCTACACCTTC.

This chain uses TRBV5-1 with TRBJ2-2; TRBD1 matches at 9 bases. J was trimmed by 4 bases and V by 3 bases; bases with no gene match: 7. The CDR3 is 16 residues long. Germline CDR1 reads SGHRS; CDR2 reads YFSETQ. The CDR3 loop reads CASSSNDRGTTGELFF. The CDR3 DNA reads TGCGCCAGCAGCTCTAACGACAGGGGGACCACCGGGGAGCTGTTTTTT.

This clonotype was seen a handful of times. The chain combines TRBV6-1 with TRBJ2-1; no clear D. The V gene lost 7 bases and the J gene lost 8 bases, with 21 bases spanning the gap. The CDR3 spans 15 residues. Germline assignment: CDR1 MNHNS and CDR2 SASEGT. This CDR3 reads CASTQSTSTRDEQFF. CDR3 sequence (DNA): TGTGCCAGCACCCAGTCTACCTCGACCCGGGATGAGCAGTTCTTC.

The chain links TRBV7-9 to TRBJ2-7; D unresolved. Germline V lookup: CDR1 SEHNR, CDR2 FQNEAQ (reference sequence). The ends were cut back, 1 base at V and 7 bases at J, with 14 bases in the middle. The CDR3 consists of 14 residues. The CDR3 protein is CASSLVPIYNEQYF. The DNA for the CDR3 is TGTGCCAGCAGCTTAGTCCCGATCTACAATGAGCAGTACTTC.

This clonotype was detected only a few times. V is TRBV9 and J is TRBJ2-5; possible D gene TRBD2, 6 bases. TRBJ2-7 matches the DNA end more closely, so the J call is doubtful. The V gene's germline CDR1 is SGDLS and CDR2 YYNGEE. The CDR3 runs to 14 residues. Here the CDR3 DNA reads TGTGCCAGCAGCCCGAGTGGTGGGGGGAGCGAGCAGTACTTC. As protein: CASSPSGGGSEQYF.

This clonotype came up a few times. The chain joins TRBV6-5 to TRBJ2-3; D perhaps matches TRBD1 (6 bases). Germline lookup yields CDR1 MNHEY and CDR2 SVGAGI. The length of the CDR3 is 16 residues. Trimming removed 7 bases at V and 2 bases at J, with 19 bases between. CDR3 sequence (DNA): TGTGCCAGCACCCCAGGGGTGGGTCCCACCACAGATACGCAGTATTTT. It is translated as CASTPGVGPTTDTQYF.

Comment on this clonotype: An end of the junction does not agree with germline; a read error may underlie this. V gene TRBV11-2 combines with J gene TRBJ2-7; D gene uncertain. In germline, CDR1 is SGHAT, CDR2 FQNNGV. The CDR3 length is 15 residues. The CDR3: CASSSQDKATYERYF. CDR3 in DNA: TGTGCCAGCAGCTCCCAAGACAAAGCGACCTACGAGCGGTACTTC.

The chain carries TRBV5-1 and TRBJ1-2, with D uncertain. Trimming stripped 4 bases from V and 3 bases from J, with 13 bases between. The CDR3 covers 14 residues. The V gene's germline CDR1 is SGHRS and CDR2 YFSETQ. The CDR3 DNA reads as TGCGCCAGCAGCCAGCAGAGGGCAGACTATGGCTACACCTTC. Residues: CASSQQRADYGYTF.